A selection of T cell receptor beta chains follows, all from one sample in a study of siplizumab effects on memory and regulatory T cells. Using immunoSEQ multiplex PCR, the repertoire was profiled, and TCRdb retains in-frame clones only, with some absent. Altogether some 100,000 clones are present, 96% being singletons, with the ten largest covering roughly 0.031%. Input material: naive CD4+ T cells sorted from blood. The receptors stem from a human donor in good health. Each CDR3 is given with its conserved first and last residue. Fields, in order: J gene, clone size, D gene, V gene, CDR3 DNA, CDR3 protein. A D gene is named only where the DNA matches it firmly. Clone size is not always given. Where it is, it says once, few, many or a class for expanded clones.

J gene: TRBJ2-3
clone size: .
D gene: .
V gene: TRBV18
CDR3 DNA: TGTGCCAGCTCCCGGAACAGAGGCACAGATACGCAGTATTTT
CDR3 protein: CASSRNRGTDTQYF

J gene: TRBJ1-2
clone size: .
D gene: TRBD1
V gene: TRBV9
CDR3 DNA: TGTGCCAGCAGCGCCCAGGGGGGAGGGAACTATGGCTACACCTTC
CDR3 protein: CASSAQGGGNYGYTF

J gene: TRBJ1-3
clone size: .
D gene: TRBD1
V gene: TRBV4-1
CDR3 DNA: TGCGCCAGCAGCCAACCCCTGGACAGGGGAAACACCATATATTTT
CDR3 protein: CASSQPLDRGNTIYF

J gene: TRBJ1-2
clone size: once
D gene: .
V gene: TRBV2
CDR3 DNA: TGTGCCAGCAGTGAACCGGGGCAGAACTATGGCTACACCTTC
CDR3 protein: CASSEPGQNYGYTF

J gene: TRBJ1-3
clone size: .
D gene: .
V gene: TRBV7-2
CDR3 DNA: TGTGCCAGCAGCCCGAATGCCGCGGGCGCTGGAAACACCATATATTTT
CDR3 protein: CASSPNAAGAGNTIYF

J gene: TRBJ2-2
clone size: .
D gene: TRBD2
V gene: TRBV4-1
CDR3 DNA: TGCGCCAGCAGCCAGACGGGACTAGCGGGGTACACCGGGGAGCTGTTTTTT
CDR3 protein: CASSQTGLAGYTGELFF

J gene: TRBJ2-3
clone size: .
D gene: TRBD1
V gene: TRBV10-3
CDR3 DNA: TGTGCCATCCGTCAGGGACAGGGTCAGGATACGCAGTATTTT
CDR3 protein: CAIRQGQGQDTQYF

J gene: TRBJ1-5
clone size: .
D gene: TRBD1
V gene: TRBV18
CDR3 DNA: TGTGCCAGCTCACCTCCCGGACAGGGAGGCAATCAGCCCCAGCATTTT
CDR3 protein: CASSPPGQGGNQPQHF

J gene: TRBJ2-3
clone size: .
D gene: .
V gene: TRBV4-2
CDR3 DNA: TGTGCCAGCAGCCAAGACGGGACTCCCAAGGTGGCAGATACGCAGTATTTT
CDR3 protein: CASSQDGTPKVADTQYF

J gene: TRBJ1-3
clone size: .
D gene: .
V gene: TRBV19
CDR3 DNA: TGTGCCAGTAGTATTTCCAGCTCTGGAAACACCATATATTTT
CDR3 protein: CASSISSSGNTIYF

J gene: TRBJ1-2
clone size: .
D gene: TRBD1
V gene: TRBV9
CDR3 DNA: TGTGCCAGCAGCGGTCTAGGGGGACAGAACTATGGCTACACCTTC
CDR3 protein: CASSGLGGQNYGYTF

J gene: TRBJ2-3
clone size: .
D gene: TRBD2
V gene: TRBV5-1
CDR3 DNA: TGCGCCAGCAGCTCCAAGTTTACTAGCGGGGGGGGCACAGATACGCAGTATTTT
CDR3 protein: CASSSKFTSGGGTDTQYF

J gene: TRBJ2-5
clone size: .
D gene: .
V gene: TRBV7-3
CDR3 DNA: TGTGCCAGCAGCTTAGGTCCCGGGGAGACCCAGTACTTC
CDR3 protein: CASSLGPGETQYF

J gene: TRBJ2-1
clone size: .
D gene: .
V gene: TRBV19
CDR3 DNA: TGTGCCACCGAGAGGCAGGGAGGCAATGAGCAGTTCTTC
CDR3 protein: CATERQGGNEQFF

J gene: TRBJ1-2
clone size: .
D gene: TRBD1
V gene: TRBV5-4
CDR3 DNA: TGTGCCAGCAGCCTTCCGGGACAGCGGCCTGGCTACACCTTC
CDR3 protein: CASSLPGQRPGYTF

J gene: TRBJ2-1
clone size: few
D gene: .
V gene: TRBV4-2
CDR3 DNA: TGTGCCAGCAGCCAAGTTTTCGATAGCTCCTACAATGAGCAGTTCTTC
CDR3 protein: CASSQVFDSSYNEQFF

J gene: TRBJ2-2
clone size: .
D gene: TRBD1
V gene: TRBV12-5
CDR3 DNA: TGTGCTAGTGGTTTGTTACAGGGGGACCTGACCGGGGAGCTGTTTTTT
CDR3 protein: CASGLLQGDLTGELFF

J gene: TRBJ1-4
clone size: .
D gene: .
V gene: TRBV11-2
CDR3 DNA: TGTGCCAGCAGCTTAGCCCCGGGGAATGAAAAACTGTTTTTT
CDR3 protein: CASSLAPGNEKLFF

J gene: TRBJ1-2
clone size: .
D gene: .
V gene: TRBV12-5
CDR3 DNA: TGTGCTAGTGCCGTCGACGGATACTATGGCTACACCTTC
CDR3 protein: CASAVDGYYGYTF

J gene: TRBJ2-7
clone size: .
D gene: TRBD1
V gene: TRBV27
CDR3 DNA: TGTGCCAGCAGTTTGACGGGACAGGGTGTATTCTACGAGCAGTACTTC
CDR3 protein: CASSLTGQGVFYEQYF

J gene: TRBJ2-7
clone size: .
D gene: TRBD1
V gene: TRBV9
CDR3 DNA: TGTGCCAGCAGCGTACGGGGACAGGGGGCTTACGAGCAGTACTTC
CDR3 protein: CASSVRGQGAYEQYF

J gene: TRBJ2-3
clone size: .
D gene: .
V gene: TRBV30
CDR3 DNA: TGTGCCTGGACCATGGGAGGGGGGGCTACAGATACGCAGTATTTT
CDR3 protein: CAWTMGGGATDTQYF

J gene: TRBJ2-5
clone size: .
D gene: TRBD2
V gene: TRBV14
CDR3 DNA: TGTGCCAGCAGCCAAGAAAGGCTAGCGGGGAATATGGAGACCCAGTACTTC
CDR3 protein: CASSQERLAGNMETQYF

J gene: TRBJ1-5
clone size: .
D gene: .
V gene: TRBV19
CDR3 DNA: TGTGCCAGTAGTTTCGATACAGGTTACAATCAGCCCCAGCATTTT
CDR3 protein: CASSFDTGYNQPQHF

J gene: TRBJ1-6
clone size: .
D gene: .
V gene: TRBV6-5
CDR3 DNA: TGTGCCAGCATGAAATCACCCCTCCACTTT
CDR3 protein: CASMKSPLHF

J gene: TRBJ1-2
clone size: .
D gene: TRBD1
V gene: TRBV4-2
CDR3 DNA: TGTGCCAGCAGCCAAGAACCACAGGGGGGGCTCAGCTATGGCTACACCTTC
CDR3 protein: CASSQEPQGGLSYGYTF

J gene: TRBJ2-5
clone size: .
D gene: TRBD2
V gene: TRBV7-2
CDR3 DNA: TGTGCCAGCAGCCCCGAGCGGGGATTGGAGACCCAGTACTTC
CDR3 protein: CASSPERGLETQYF

J gene: TRBJ2-2
clone size: .
D gene: .
V gene: TRBV6-5
CDR3 DNA: TGTGCCAGCAGTTACTCGAAAGGGGTCGGCGGGGAGCTGTTTTTT
CDR3 protein: CASSYSKGVGGELFF

J gene: TRBJ2-2
clone size: .
D gene: TRBD1
V gene: TRBV5-1
CDR3 DNA: TGCGCCAGCAGCTTGCCAGGGGGTAACACCGGGGAGCTGTTTTTT
CDR3 protein: CASSLPGGNTGELFF

J gene: TRBJ1-6
clone size: .
D gene: .
V gene: TRBV2
CDR3 DNA: TGTGCCAGCAGTTACCATCCGGGGGGGAATTCACCCCTCCACTTT
CDR3 protein: CASSYHPGGNSPLHF